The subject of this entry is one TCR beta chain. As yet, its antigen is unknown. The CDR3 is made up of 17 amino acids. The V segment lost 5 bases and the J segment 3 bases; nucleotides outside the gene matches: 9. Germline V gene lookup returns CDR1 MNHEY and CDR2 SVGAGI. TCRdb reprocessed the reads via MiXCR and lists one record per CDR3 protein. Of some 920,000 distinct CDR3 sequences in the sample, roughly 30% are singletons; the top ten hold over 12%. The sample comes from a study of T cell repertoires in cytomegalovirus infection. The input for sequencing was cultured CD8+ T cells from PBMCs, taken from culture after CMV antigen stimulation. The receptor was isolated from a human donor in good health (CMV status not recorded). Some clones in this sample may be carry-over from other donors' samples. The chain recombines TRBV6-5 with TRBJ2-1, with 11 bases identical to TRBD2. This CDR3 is CASSLILAGGHYNEQFF. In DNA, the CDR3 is TGTGCCAGCAGTCTTATCTTAGCGGGGGGGCACTACAATGAGCAGTTCTTC.